These T cell receptor beta chains were read from a single sample in a study of Ad26.COV2.S vaccination and SARS-CoV-2 variants. TCRdb's table, derived via immunoSEQ multiplex PCR, lists solely in-frame clones and lacks some. The data show more than 300,000 clones, 80% to 90% seen once. The input for sequencing was peripheral blood, taken in a trial of Ad26.COV2.S vaccine versus placebo. The receptors were sampled from a person aged 18-60 years who received the Ad26.COV2.S COVID-19 vaccine or a placebo. The CDR3 runs from the conserved cysteine through the conserved F or W. Fields, in order: V gene, D gene, J gene, clone size, CDR3 protein, CDR3 DNA. The D gene is left open where the match is weak. Clone size is shown for a subset of rows, as once, few, many or a class of expanded clone.

v_call: TRBV2
d_call: .
j_call: TRBJ2-2
clone_size: .
cdr3_aa: CASSQGLPYTGELFF
cdr3_nt: TGTGCCAGCAGCCAAGGACTGCCTTACACCGGGGAGCTGTTTTTT

v_call: TRBV7-6
d_call: .
j_call: TRBJ2-5
clone_size: .
cdr3_aa: CASSPRPAGETQYF
cdr3_nt: TGTGCCAGCAGCCCCCGGCCCGCAGGGGAGACCCAGTACTTC

v_call: TRBV28
d_call: TRBD1
j_call: TRBJ1-2
clone_size: few
cdr3_aa: CASLRQGARSGYTF
cdr3_nt: TGTGCCAGCTTGAGACAGGGGGCTAGGAGTGGCTACACCTTC

v_call: TRBV12-1
d_call: .
j_call: TRBJ2-1
clone_size: .
cdr3_aa: CASSLTARQTMNEQFF
cdr3_nt: TGTGCCAGCAGCTTGACAGCCCGGCAAACAATGAATGAGCAGTTCTTC

v_call: TRBV10-3
d_call: .
j_call: TRBJ1-1
clone_size: .
cdr3_aa: CAIRGDTNTEAFF
cdr3_nt: TGTGCCATCAGGGGGGACACTAACACTGAAGCTTTCTTT

v_call: TRBV2
d_call: .
j_call: TRBJ1-2
clone_size: .
cdr3_aa: CASRNPTVNYGYTF
cdr3_nt: TGTGCCAGCCGAAACCCGACAGTTAACTATGGCTACACCTTC

v_call: TRBV7-9
d_call: TRBD1
j_call: TRBJ1-2
clone_size: once
cdr3_aa: CASSLAGQGLDYGYTF
cdr3_nt: TGTGCCAGCAGCTTAGCCGGACAGGGGCTAGACTATGGCTACACCTTC

v_call: TRBV2
d_call: TRBD1
j_call: TRBJ1-2
clone_size: .
cdr3_aa: CASRVTGENGYTF
cdr3_nt: TGTGCCAGCAGGGTTACAGGGGAGAATGGCTACACCTTC

v_call: TRBV5-1
d_call: .
j_call: TRBJ2-5
clone_size: .
cdr3_aa: CASSAGQAQETQYF
cdr3_nt: TGCGCCAGCAGCGCGGGCCAAGCCCAAGAGACCCAGTACTTC

v_call: TRBV19
d_call: .
j_call: TRBJ2-3
clone_size: .
cdr3_aa: CASSIGRSSSSTDTQYF
cdr3_nt: TGTGCCAGTAGTATAGGCCGGAGCTCTTCTAGCACAGATACGCAGTATTTT

v_call: TRBV28
d_call: TRBD1
j_call: TRBJ1-5
clone_size: .
cdr3_aa: CASSFNQGAPLSNQPQHF
cdr3_nt: TGTGCCAGCAGTTTTAACCAGGGGGCGCCCCTTAGCAATCAGCCCCAGCATTTT

v_call: TRBV2
d_call: .
j_call: TRBJ2-2
clone_size: .
cdr3_aa: CASLGTYMTGELFF
cdr3_nt: TGTGCCAGCCTAGGGACTTATATGACCGGGGAGCTGTTTTTT

v_call: TRBV24-1
d_call: TRBD1
j_call: TRBJ1-5
clone_size: few
cdr3_aa: CATSERGQSQPQHF
cdr3_nt: TGTGCCACCAGTGAAAGGGGGCAGAGTCAGCCCCAGCATTTT

v_call: TRBV20-1
d_call: .
j_call: TRBJ1-5
clone_size: few
cdr3_aa: CSASEYRVGLRSNQPQHF
cdr3_nt: TGCAGTGCTAGTGAGTACAGGGTCGGACTTAGAAGCAATCAGCCCCAGCATTTT